These 5 T cell receptor beta chains share one sample of origin, sequenced in a study of T cell responses to AZD1222 COVID-19 vaccine. Libraries were prepared by immunoSEQ multiplex PCR; TCRdb keeps only in-frame clonotypes and omits some of them. The sample contains 100,000 to 120,000 clones, nearly 90% of which appear only once. The input for sequencing was peripheral blood, taken on day 0 of AZD1222 vaccination. The receptors here all came from an adult in good health.

V usage is TRBV11-1 and J usage is TRBJ2-5; TRBD2 agrees at 13 bases. CDR1 SGHAT and CDR2 FQDESV come from the germline V gene (reference sequence). V shed 5 bases, J shed 1 base, and the junction held 4 bases outside the gene matches. This CDR3 has 16 amino acids. Here the CDR3 reads CASSRGLAGFQETQYF. In nucleotides, the CDR3 is TGTGCCAGCAGCCGGGGACTAGCGGGATTCCAAGAGACCCAGTACTTC.

CDR3 residues: CASSGGQGNQPQHF. Here the CDR3 DNA reads TGTGCCAGCAGCGGCGGACAGGGGAACCAGCCCCAGCATTTT. V and J are TRBV9 and TRBJ1-5, with 9 bases fitting TRBD1. CDR1 is SGDLS, CDR2 YYNGEE, per germline. The V segment lost 3 bases and the J segment 7 bases; nucleotides outside the gene matches: 5. This CDR3 region has 14 residues.

The rearrangement joins TRBV19 to TRBJ1-2; TRBD1 agrees at 8 bases. The CDR3 is 15 residues long. With V trimmed by 0 bases and J by 8 bases, 8 bases remained unmatched. CDR1 and CDR2 (germline): LNHDA, SQIVND (reference sequence). The chain's CDR3 is CASSIDRQGMGGYTF. The DNA for the CDR3 is TGTGCCAGTAGTATAGATCGACAGGGGATGGGAGGCTACACCTTC.

This clone was observed once. V is TRBV5-1 and J is TRBJ2-1; a weak D match, TRBD1 (5 bases). The CDR3 totals 14 residues. Germline values: CDR1 SGHRS, CDR2 YFSETQ. Trimming left V 0 bases short and J 6 bases short, with 10 bases between. The CDR3 DNA reads as TGCGCCAGCAGCTTGGGACAGTCTGGCAATGAGCAGTTCTTC. This gives the protein CASSLGQSGNEQFF.

Comment on this clone: This same CDR3 is encoded by further DNA sequences in the sample. The chain uses TRBV14 and TRBJ1-6; D might be TRBD1 (5 bases). V lost 2 bases and J 0 bases, leaving 8 bases between the germline ends. This CDR3 contains 16 residues. CDR1 is SGHDN, CDR2 FVKESK, per germline. The CDR3, as DNA: TGTGCCAGCAGCCAAAGGGGAAGCTCCTATAATTCACCCCTCCACTTT. Translating gives CASSQRGSSYNSPLHF.